These 9 T cell receptor beta chains came from one sample sequenced in a study of shared clonotypes between healthy human individuals. The protocol was immunoSEQ multiplex PCR, while the TCRdb copy is restricted to in-frame clones and leaves out a portion. This sample carries some 2.1 million clones, 85% to 95% of them seen once, and the ten largest clones take approximately 0.13%. The specimen was naive CD4+ T cells sorted from blood. Stated subset: CD45RA+ positively selected. These receptors came from a man in his late teens or twenties in good health.

V is TRBV7-2 and J is TRBJ1-5; the D is unclear. The germline CDR1 and CDR2 sequences are SGHTA and FQGNSA. V gave up 1 base and J gave up 0 bases, with 10 bases separating them. The CDR3 is 16 residues long. The CDR3, as DNA: TGTGCCAGCAGCTTAGAATCATTTTATAGCAATCAGCCCCAGCATTTT. Residues: CASSLESFYSNQPQHF.

V usage is TRBV19 and J usage is TRBJ2-1; TRBD2 agrees at 7 bases. Germline V lookup: CDR1 LNHDA, CDR2 SQIVND (reference sequence). J gave up 4 bases and V 3 bases, and 6 bases lay outside the gene matches. The CDR3 sequence is 15 residues long. CDR3 sequence (DNA): TGTGCCAGTAGTATGGATACTAGCGCATACAATGAGCAGTTCTTC. Residues: CASSMDTSAYNEQFF.

V is TRBV9 and J is TRBJ1-6; D call uncertain. V dropped 3 bases and J dropped 5 bases, with 6 bases sitting between them. Germline V lookup: CDR1 SGDLS, CDR2 YYNGEE. The CDR3 contains 13 residues. This CDR3 is CASSAHDNSPLHF. In DNA, the CDR3 is TGTGCCAGCAGCGCTCACGATAATTCACCCCTCCACTTT.

This sequence joins TRBV9 and TRBJ2-6; tentative D call: TRBD1 (6 bases). CDR1 is SGDLS, CDR2 YYNGEE, per germline. This CDR3 has 19 residues. V shed 0 bases and J shed 0 bases, with 16 bases lying between them. CDR3 amino acids: CASSVAIGGRGSGANVLTF. CDR3 DNA sequence: TGTGCCAGCAGCGTAGCTATCGGTGGCAGGGGCTCTGGGGCCAACGTCCTGACTTTC.

The V call is TRBV5-1, the J call TRBJ2-7, with D perhaps TRBD2 (6 bases). The CDR3 extends over 14 amino acids. V lost 4 bases, J lost 1 base, and 12 bases lay in between. Germline-derived CDR1 and CDR2 are SGHRS and YFSETQ. In DNA form, the CDR3 reads TGCGCCAGCAGCGTCGGCGGGGTTTCCTACGAGCAGTACTTC. It specifies CASSVGGVSYEQYF.

The table lists this clone with many counts. This chain links TRBV29-1 with TRBJ1-2; 7 positions match TRBD1. The germline V gene has CDR1 SQVTM and CDR2 ANQGSEA. Trimming at V came to 5 bases and at J to 8 bases, leaving 8 bases not matched to a gene. The length of the CDR3 is 12 residues. The CDR3 sequence: CSVWDRGEGYTF. The DNA for the CDR3 is TGCAGCGTTTGGGACAGAGGGGAGGGCTACACCTTC. Together with reference TRBV29-1 and TRBJ1-2, the CDR3 gives the full variable domain: SAVISQKPSRDICQRGTSLTIQCQVDSQVTMMFWYRQQPGQSLTLIATANQGSEATYESGFVIDKFPISRPNLTFSTLTVSNMSPEDSSIYLCSVWDRGEGYTFGSGTRLTVV.

The sample holds one count of this clone. This chain links TRBV7-9 with TRBJ1-2; TRBD1 matches 7 bases. The CDR3 loop spans 13 amino acids. Per germline, CDR1 SEHNR and CDR2 FQNEAQ (reference sequence). Germline trimming cut 2 bases from V and 7 bases from J; bases unmatched to any gene: 4. CDR3 region: CASSLPQGPGYTF. The CDR3 DNA sequence: TGTGCCAGCAGCTTACCACAGGGGCCTGGCTACACCTTC.

A word on this clone: Other DNA sequences in the same sample also yield this CDR3. The genes are TRBV27 and TRBJ1-3; D ambiguous. V lost 6 bases, J lost 4 bases, and 10 bases lay in between. The CDR3 is 13 amino acids. The germline CDR1 and CDR2 sequences are MNHEY and SMNVEV (reference sequence). CDR3 sequence: CASSSTRGNTIYF. The DNA for the CDR3 is TGTGCCAGCAGCTCGACCCGAGGAAACACCATATATTTT.

DNA for the CDR3: TGCGCCAGCAGTCAACCTGGACAGGGCGAAGTGAGCAATCAGCCCCAGCATTTT. Amino acid sequence: CASSQPGQGEVSNQPQHF. The chain combines TRBV23-1 with TRBJ1-5, with 8 bases that match TRBD1. TRBV23-1 is an ORF, with its function uncertain. After removal of 2 bases from V and 1 base from J, the junction contained 10 bases not matched to a gene. CDR3 length equals 18 residues.